The 10 T cell receptor beta chains reported below all come from one sample, sequenced in a study of siplizumab effects on memory and regulatory T cells. Profiling relied on immunoSEQ multiplex PCR, and the TCRdb table lists in-frame clones only, not all of them. The table includes 110,000 or so clones, around 92% detected once. The sequenced material came from Tregs sorted from blood. The receptors shown here come from a human donor in good health.

The chain's CDR3 is CASSENEVSGQPQHF. Written as DNA, the CDR3 is TGTGCCAGCAGTGAGAACGAGGTTTCGGGTCAGCCCCAGCATTTT. The chain joins TRBV2 to TRBJ1-5; D is unresolved. From germline, CDR1 is SNHLY and CDR2 FYNNEI. The CDR3 is 15 residues long. Trimming pared 3 bases from V and 6 bases from J, leaving 15 bases between.

This clone was seen only a few times. V usage is TRBV6-5 and J usage is TRBJ1-3; D gene uncertain. The ends were cut back, 0 bases at V and 3 bases at J, with 6 bases in the middle. This CDR3 has 14 amino acids. Germline CDR1 reads MNHEY; CDR2 reads SVGAGI. CDR3 amino acids: CASSYSRIGNTIYF. In DNA, the CDR3 is TGTGCCAGCAGTTACTCCCGGATTGGAAACACCATATATTTT.

This rearrangement joins TRBV2 to TRBJ1-2; 7 nucleotides match TRBD1. The germline V gene has CDR1 SNHLY and CDR2 FYNNEI. This CDR3 spans 14 amino acids. Trimming removed 3 bases from V and 3 bases from J; junction bases left unmatched: 4. In DNA form, the CDR3 reads TGTGCCAGCAGTGAGACAGGGAGGTACTATGGCTACACCTTC. This translates into CASSETGRYYGYTF.

V and J are TRBV10-3 and TRBJ2-7; no clear D gene. In germline, CDR1 is ENHRY, CDR2 SYGVKD. This CDR3 comprises 12 residues. V gave up 6 bases and J gave up 2 bases, with 8 bases separating them. The CDR3 DNA is TGTGCCATCAGGGACGTTACCTACGAGCAGTACTTC. This sequence encodes CAIRDVTYEQYF.

The count of this clone is one. This chain links TRBV5-6 with TRBJ2-3; D not resolved. Per germline, CDR1 SGHDT and CDR2 YYEEEE. This CDR3 is 12 amino acids long. V lost 5 bases and J 1 base, leaving 5 bases between the germline ends. CDR3 sequence: CASSGRTDTQYF. The CDR3 DNA reads TGTGCCAGCAGTGGACGCACAGATACGCAGTATTTT.

This clone appeared once. The gene calls are TRBV19 and TRBJ2-1; 10 bases are shared with TRBD2. V gave up 4 bases and J gave up 3 bases; unmatched junction bases: 3. Per the germline V gene, CDR1 is LNHDA and CDR2 is SQIVND (reference sequence). The CDR3 sequence is 15 residues long. The CDR3 nucleotides are TGTGCCAGTAGTAGGACTAGCGGACTCTACAATGAGCAGTTCTTC. Amino acid sequence: CASSRTSGLYNEQFF. The whole variable domain, remainder taken from reference TRBV19 and TRBJ2-1, is DGGITQSPKYLFRKEGQNVTLSCEQNLNHDAMYWYRQDPGQGLRLIYYSQIVNDFQKGDIAEGYSVSREKKESFPLTVTSAQKNPTAFYLCASSRTSGLYNEQFFGPGTRLTVL.

The chain combines TRBV2 with TRBJ2-2; D possibly corresponds to TRBD1 (6 bases). The V end lost 7 bases, the J end lost 1 base, and 16 bases lay between the germline ends. This CDR3 is 16 amino acids long. CDR1 SNHLY and CDR2 FYNNEI come from the germline V gene. DNA for the CDR3: TGTGCCAGCACCAAGGGCCAGGGGTTGAACACCGGGGAGCTGTTTTTT. Encoded protein: CASTKGQGLNTGELFF.

The chain couples TRBV15 to TRBJ2-3; perhaps D is TRBD1 or TRBD2 (5 bases each). Trimming pared 5 bases from V and 4 bases from J, leaving 16 bases between. CDR3 size: 15 residues. Germline lookup yields CDR1 LNHNV and CDR2 YYDKDF (reference sequence). The CDR3, as DNA: TGTGCCACCAGCTTAGGGACCAAAGCCCCAGATACGCAGTATTTT. This translates into CATSLGTKAPDTQYF.

V gene TRBV29-1 combines with J gene TRBJ2-1; D is perhaps TRBD2 (5 bases). The CDR3 has 12 amino acids. The V and J ends lost 5 bases and 3 bases respectively, with 8 bases between them. Germline CDR1 SQVTM, CDR2 ANQGSEA. Here the CDR3 DNA reads TGCAGCGTTCTAGCAGACTACAATGAGCAGTTCTTC. This encodes CSVLADYNEQFF.

The chain uses TRBV5-4 and TRBJ1-2; maybe TRBD1 (5 bases). The V gene's germline CDR1 is SGHNT and CDR2 YYREEE (reference sequence). CDR3 length: 12 residues. V was trimmed by 0 bases and J by 8 bases, leaving 8 bases between them. Here the CDR3 reads CASSLGGAGYTF. The CDR3 DNA reads as TGTGCCAGCAGCTTGGGGGGCGCGGGCTACACCTTC.